In this sample, the clone carrying this T cell receptor (beta chain) turned up many times. What it binds is unknown. Germline lookup yields CDR1 MNHEY and CDR2 SVGAGI. The CDR3 loop spans 15 amino acids. Trimming cost V 3 bases and J 4 bases, with 12 bases left between them. This entry belongs to a study of T-cell reconstitution after alpha-beta-depleted transplantation in children. Study findings and constraints: By about two months after transplant, alpha-beta T cells reportedly arose from several hundred graft clones that had expanded. One year after transplant, T-cell counts and diversity came mostly from newly produced T cells.

This sample's TCRbeta library carried unique molecular identifier barcodes. TCRdb itself ran the PCR reads through MiXCR, one entry per CDR3 protein. The sample comprises over 200,000 distinct CDR3 sequences, 11% of which are singletons, and roughly 28% rests with the top ten. The clonotype was recovered from a child less than two years old with acute myeloid leukemia, due to receive a stem cell transplant. The source was PBMCs, collected before TCRalphabeta/CD19-depleted stem cell transplant. This chain uses TRBV6-5 with TRBJ1-4, with no clear D. The DNA of the CDR3 is TGTGCCAGCAGTTATCAGGACGGGATTAATGAAAAACTGTTTTTT. It encodes CASSYQDGINEKLFF.